These T cell receptor beta chains were read from a single sample in a study of blood T cells in healthy people across ages. TCRdb re-analysed the 5' RACE reads in MiXCR, keeping a single row per CDR3 protein. The sample includes about 1,400,000 distinct CDR3 sequences, 42% of them seen just once. Input material: blood. The receptors derive from a woman aged 18-29 years in good health. Both conserved end residues are part of each CDR3. D genes are given only for firm matches. Not all rows give a size; the values are once, few, many and, for expanded clones, a class.

v_call,clone_size,j_call,d_call,cdr3_nt,cdr3_aa
TRBV5-1,few,TRBJ2-1,TRBD1,TGCGCCAGCAGCTTGGACAGGGGAGAATACAATGAGCAGTTCTTC,CASSLDRGEYNEQFF
TRBV9,few,TRBJ2-1,TRBD2,TGTGCCAGCAGCGGGACGACTAGCGGCCTGAGTGGGCAGTTCTTC,CASSGTTSGLSGQFF
TRBV29-1,NA,TRBJ1-1,TRBD1,TGCAGCGTTGAGGGACAGCGGAGGACTGAAGCTTTCTTT,CSVEGQRRTEAFF
TRBV15,once,TRBJ2-6,NA,TGTGCCACCAGCAGAGATATCGGATTCTCTGGGGCCAACGTCCTGACTTTC,CATSRDIGFSGANVLTF
TRBV29-1,many,TRBJ2-5,NA,TGCAGCGTTGAAGGGGCCCCAGAGACCCAGTACTTC,CSVEGAPETQYF
TRBV5-1,NA,TRBJ2-1,TRBD2,TGCGCCAGCAGCACCGGGACTAGCGGGAGCCTTTGGAATGAGCAGTTCTTC,CASSTGTSGSLWNEQFF
TRBV10-3,NA,TRBJ1-4,TRBD1,TGTGCCATCAATGGGGGAACAGGGGGATTCGAAAAACTGTTTTTT,CAINGGTGGFEKLFF
TRBV20-1,NA,TRBJ1-1,NA,TGCAGTGCGCAACAGACCCGGGGGGCAAAAACTGAAGCTTTCTTT,CSAQQTRGAKTEAFF
TRBV4-1,NA,TRBJ2-7,NA,TGCGCCAGCAGCCCCCGAATGGACTTTTCCTACGAGCAGTACTTC,CASSPRMDFSYEQYF
TRBV12-3/TRBV12-4,few,TRBJ1-6,NA,TGTGCCAGCAGCATAGACCGTTTGACCCTCCACTTT,CASSIDRLTLHF
TRBV4-1,few,TRBJ2-7,TRBD1,TGCGCCAGCAGCCAAAAAGGGACAGGTGAGACCTACGAGCAGTACTTC,CASSQKGTGETYEQYF
TRBV4-1,NA,TRBJ1-5,TRBD1,TGCGCCAGCAGCCAAGATCCTTGGGACAGGGGGAATGGCAATCAGCCCCAGCATTTT,CASSQDPWDRGNGNQPQHF
TRBV13,NA,TRBJ2-5,NA,TGTGCCAGCAGCCCGACTAGGAGAGGAGAGACCCAGTACTTC,CASSPTRRGETQYF
TRBV14,few,TRBJ1-2,NA,TGTGCCAGCAGCCAAGACCTTTACGCGCTAGGCTACACCTTC,CASSQDLYALGYTF
TRBV5-1,NA,TRBJ1-1,NA,TGCGCCAGCGGAATGCAGGGTGCCACTGAAGCTTTCTTT,CASGMQGATEAFF
TRBV5-4,NA,TRBJ2-3,TRBD1,TGTGCCAGCAGTCTAAAACAGGGGGCGCAGGTAGATACGCAGTATTTT,CASSLKQGAQVDTQYF